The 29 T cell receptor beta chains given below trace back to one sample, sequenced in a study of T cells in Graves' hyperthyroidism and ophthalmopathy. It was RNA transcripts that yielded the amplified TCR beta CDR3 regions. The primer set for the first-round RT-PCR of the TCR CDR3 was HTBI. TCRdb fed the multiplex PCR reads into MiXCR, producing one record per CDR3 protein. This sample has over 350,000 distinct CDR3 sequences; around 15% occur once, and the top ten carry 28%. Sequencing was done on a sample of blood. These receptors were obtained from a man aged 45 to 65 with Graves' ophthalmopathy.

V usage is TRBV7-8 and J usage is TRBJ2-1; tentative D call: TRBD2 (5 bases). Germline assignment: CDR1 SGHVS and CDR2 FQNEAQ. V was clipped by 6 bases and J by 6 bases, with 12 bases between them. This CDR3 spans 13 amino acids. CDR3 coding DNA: TGTGCCAGCAGGGGGAGCTCGGGCAATGAGCAGTTCTTC. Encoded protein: CASRGSSGNEQFF.

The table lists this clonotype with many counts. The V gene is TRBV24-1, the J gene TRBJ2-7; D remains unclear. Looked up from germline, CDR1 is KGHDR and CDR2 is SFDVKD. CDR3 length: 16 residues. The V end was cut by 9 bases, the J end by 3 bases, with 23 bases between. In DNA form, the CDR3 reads TGTGCCACCCGCGCCTCCAATGGGCGAAGTTTCTACGAGCAGTACTTC. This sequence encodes CATRASNGRSFYEQYF.

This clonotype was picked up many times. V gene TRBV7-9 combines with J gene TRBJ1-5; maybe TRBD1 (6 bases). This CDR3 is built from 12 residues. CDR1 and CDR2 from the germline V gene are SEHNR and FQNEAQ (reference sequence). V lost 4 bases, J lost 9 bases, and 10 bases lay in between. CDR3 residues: CASSWEQGPQHF. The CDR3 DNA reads TGTGCCAGCAGCTGGGAACAGGGGCCCCAGCATTTT.

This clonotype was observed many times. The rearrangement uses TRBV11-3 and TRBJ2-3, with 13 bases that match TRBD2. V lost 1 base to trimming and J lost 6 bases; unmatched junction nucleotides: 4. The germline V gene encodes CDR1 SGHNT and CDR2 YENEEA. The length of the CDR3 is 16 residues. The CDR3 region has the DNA TGTGCCAGCAGCTTAGGGACTAGCGGGAGTCGTGATACGCAGTATTTT. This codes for CASSLGTSGSRDTQYF. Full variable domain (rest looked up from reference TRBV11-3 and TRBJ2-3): EAGVVQSPRYKIIEKKQPVAFWCNPISGHNTLYWYLQNLGQGPELLIRYENEEAVDDSQLPKDRFSAERLKGVDSTLKIQPAELGDSAVYLCASSLGTSGSRDTQYFGPGTRLTVL.

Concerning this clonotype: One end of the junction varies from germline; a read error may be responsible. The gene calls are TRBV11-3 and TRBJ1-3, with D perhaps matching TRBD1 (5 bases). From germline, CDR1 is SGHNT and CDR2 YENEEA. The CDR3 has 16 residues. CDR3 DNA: TGTGCCAGCGGCTTGGGACGTTCCCAGTCTGGAAACACCATATATTTT. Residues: CASGLGRSQSGNTIYF. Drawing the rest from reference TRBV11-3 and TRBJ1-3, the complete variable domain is EAGVVQSPRYKIIEKKQPVAFWCNPISGHNTLYWYLQNLGQGPELLIRYENEEAVDDSQLPKDRFSAERLKGVDSTLKIQPAELGDSAVYLCASGLGRSQSGNTIYFGEGSWLTVV.

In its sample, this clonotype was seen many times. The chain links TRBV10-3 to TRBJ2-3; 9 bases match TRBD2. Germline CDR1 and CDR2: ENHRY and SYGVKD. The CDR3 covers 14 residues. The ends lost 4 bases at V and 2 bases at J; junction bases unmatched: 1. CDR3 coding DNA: TGTGCCATCAGTGCTAGCGGGACCACAGATACGCAGTATTTT. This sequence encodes CAISASGTTDTQYF.

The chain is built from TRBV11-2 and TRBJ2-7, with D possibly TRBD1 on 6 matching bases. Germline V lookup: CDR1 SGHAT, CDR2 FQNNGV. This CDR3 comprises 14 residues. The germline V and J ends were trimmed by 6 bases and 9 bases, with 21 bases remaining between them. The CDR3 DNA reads TGTGCCAGCAGGTCCGGGACATACGACTTTGGGCAGTACTTC. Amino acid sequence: CASRSGTYDFGQYF.

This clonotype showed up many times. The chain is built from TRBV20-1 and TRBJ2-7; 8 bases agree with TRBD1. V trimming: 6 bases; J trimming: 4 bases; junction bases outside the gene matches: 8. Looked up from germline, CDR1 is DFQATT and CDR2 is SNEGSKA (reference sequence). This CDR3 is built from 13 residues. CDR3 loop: CSANPGTGYEQYF. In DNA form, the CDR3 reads TGCAGTGCAAACCCCGGGACAGGATACGAGCAGTACTTC.

As DNA, the CDR3 is TGTGCCAGCAGTTTGAGGAACAATAATTCACCCCTCCACTTT. Protein sequence: CASSLRNNNSPLHF. The rearrangement joins TRBV12-3 or TRBV12-4 to TRBJ1-6, with D uncertain. The CDR3 is 14 residues long. V was cut by 3 bases and J by 5 bases, with 8 bases left in between.

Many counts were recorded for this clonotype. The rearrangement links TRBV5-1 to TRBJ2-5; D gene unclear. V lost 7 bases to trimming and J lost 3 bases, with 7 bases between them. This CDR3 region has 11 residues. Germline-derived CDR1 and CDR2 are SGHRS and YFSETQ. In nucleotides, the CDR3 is TGCGCCAGCGTCCTCGAAGAGACCCAGTACTTC. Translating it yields CASVLEETQYF.

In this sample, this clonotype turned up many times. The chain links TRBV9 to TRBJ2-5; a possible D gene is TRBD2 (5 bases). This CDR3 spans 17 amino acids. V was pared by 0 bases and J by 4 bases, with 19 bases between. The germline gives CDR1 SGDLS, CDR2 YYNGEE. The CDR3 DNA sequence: TGTGCCAGCAGCGTAGGAGGGTCTGGGTTGCTAGGAGAGACCCAGTACTTC. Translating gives CASSVGGSGLLGETQYF.

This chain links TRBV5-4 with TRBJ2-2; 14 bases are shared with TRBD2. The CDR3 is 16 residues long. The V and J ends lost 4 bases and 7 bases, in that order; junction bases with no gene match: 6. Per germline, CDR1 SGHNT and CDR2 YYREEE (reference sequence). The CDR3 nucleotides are TGTGCCAGCAGCGAGGGACTAGCGGGAGTTGGCGGGGAGCTGTTTTTT. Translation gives CASSEGLAGVGGELFF.

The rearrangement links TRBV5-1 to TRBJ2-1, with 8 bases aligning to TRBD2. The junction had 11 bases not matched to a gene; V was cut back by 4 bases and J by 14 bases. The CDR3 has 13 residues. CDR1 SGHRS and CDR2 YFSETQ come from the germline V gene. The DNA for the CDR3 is TGCGCCAGCAGCCCACGGGGTAGCGGGACGAAGTTCTTC. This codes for CASSPRGSGTKFF.

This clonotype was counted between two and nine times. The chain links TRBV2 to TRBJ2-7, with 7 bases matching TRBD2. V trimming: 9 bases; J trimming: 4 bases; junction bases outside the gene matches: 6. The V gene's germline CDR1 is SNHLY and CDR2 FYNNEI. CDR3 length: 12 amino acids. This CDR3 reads CARGGSGYEQYF. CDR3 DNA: TGTGCCAGGGGAGGGAGCGGATACGAGCAGTACTTC.

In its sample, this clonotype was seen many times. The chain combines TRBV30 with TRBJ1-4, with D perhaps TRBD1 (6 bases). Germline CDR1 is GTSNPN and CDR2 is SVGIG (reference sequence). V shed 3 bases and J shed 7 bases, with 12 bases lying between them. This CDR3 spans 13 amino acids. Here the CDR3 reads CAWRRGALEKLFF. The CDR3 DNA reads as TGTGCCTGGAGGCGGGGGGCTCTTGAAAAACTGTTTTTT.

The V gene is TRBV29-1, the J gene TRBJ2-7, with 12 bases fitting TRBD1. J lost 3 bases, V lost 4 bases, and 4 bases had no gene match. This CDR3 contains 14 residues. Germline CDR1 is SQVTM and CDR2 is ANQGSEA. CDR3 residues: CSVVGTGGGYEQYF. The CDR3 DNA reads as TGCAGCGTTGTCGGGACAGGGGGCGGCTACGAGCAGTACTTC.

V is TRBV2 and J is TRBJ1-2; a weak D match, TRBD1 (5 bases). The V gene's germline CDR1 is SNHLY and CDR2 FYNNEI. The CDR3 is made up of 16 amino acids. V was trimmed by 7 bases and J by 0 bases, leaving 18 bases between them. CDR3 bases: TGTGCCAGCAAAGGCGGGACCGCCGCTTCTAACTATGGCTACACCTTC. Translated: CASKGGTAASNYGYTF.

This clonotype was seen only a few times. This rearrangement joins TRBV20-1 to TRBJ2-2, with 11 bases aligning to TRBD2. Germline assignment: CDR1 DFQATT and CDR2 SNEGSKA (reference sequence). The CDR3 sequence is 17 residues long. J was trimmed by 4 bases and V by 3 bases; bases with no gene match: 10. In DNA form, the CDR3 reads TGCAGTGCTAGGAGTCTAGCGGGAGGCCCAGCCACCGGGGAGCTGTTTTTT. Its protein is CSARSLAGGPATGELFF.

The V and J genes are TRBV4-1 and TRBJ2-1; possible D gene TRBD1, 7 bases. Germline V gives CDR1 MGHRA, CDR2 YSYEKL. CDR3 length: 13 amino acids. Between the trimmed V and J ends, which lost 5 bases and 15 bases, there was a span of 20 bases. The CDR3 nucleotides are TGCGCCAGCAGCACGGGGGACAGAAGGAGGCTGTTCTTC. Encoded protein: CASSTGDRRRLFF.

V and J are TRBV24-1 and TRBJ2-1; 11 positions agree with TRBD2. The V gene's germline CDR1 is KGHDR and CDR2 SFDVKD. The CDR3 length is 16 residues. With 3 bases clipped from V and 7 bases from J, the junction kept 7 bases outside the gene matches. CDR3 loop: CATSDETSGSRNEQFF. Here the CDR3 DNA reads TGTGCCACCAGTGATGAAACTAGCGGGAGTAGGAATGAGCAGTTCTTC.

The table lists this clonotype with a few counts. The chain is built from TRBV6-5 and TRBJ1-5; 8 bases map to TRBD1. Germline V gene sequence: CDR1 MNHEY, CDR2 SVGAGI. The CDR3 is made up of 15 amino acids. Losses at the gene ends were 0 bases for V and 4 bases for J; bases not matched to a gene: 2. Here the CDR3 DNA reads TGTGCCAGCAGTTACTCGGGACAGGTGAATCAGCCCCAGCATTTT. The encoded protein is CASSYSGQVNQPQHF.

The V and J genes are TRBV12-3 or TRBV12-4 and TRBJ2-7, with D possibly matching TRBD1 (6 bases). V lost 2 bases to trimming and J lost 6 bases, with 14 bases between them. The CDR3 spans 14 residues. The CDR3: CASSLFQGTGEQYF. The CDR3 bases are TGTGCCAGCAGTTTATTTCAGGGGACGGGCGAGCAGTACTTC.

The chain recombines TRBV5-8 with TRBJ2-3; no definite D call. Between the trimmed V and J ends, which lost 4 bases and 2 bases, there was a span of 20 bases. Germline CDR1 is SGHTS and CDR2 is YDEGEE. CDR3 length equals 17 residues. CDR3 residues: CASSPTRSTRNTDTQYF. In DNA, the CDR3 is TGTGCCAGCAGCCCAACTCGATCGACTCGAAACACAGATACGCAGTATTTT.

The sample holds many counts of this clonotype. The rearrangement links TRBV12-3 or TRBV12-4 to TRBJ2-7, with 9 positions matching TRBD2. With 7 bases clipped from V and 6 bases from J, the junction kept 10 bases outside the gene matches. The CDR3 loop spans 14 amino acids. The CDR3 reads CASNPSGEGGEQYF. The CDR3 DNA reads TGTGCCAGCAACCCTAGCGGGGAGGGAGGCGAGCAGTACTTC.

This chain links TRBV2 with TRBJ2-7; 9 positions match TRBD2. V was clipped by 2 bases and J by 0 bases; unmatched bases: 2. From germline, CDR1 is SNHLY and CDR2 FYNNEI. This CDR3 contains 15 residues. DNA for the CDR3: TGTGCCAGCAGTGAATTAGCGGGAGACTCCTACGAGCAGTACTTC. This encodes CASSELAGDSYEQYF.

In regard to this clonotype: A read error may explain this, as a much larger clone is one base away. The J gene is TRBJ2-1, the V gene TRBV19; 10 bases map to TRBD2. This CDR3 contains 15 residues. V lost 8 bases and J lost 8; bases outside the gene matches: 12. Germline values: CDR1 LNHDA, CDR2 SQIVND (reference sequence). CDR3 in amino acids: CASGGASGSVDEQFF. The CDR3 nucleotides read TGTGCCAGTGGCGGAGCTAGCGGGAGCGTCGATGAGCAGTTCTTC.

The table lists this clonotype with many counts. The CDR3 here is CASSLVVGLGEAFF. The CDR3 DNA sequence: TGCGCCAGCAGCTTGGTTGTGGGATTGGGTGAAGCTTTCTTT. This sequence joins TRBV5-1 and TRBJ1-1; D is undetermined. The ends were cut back, 0 bases at V and 7 bases at J, with 13 bases in the middle. Per the germline V gene, CDR1 is SGHRS and CDR2 is YFSETQ. The CDR3 is 14 amino acids.

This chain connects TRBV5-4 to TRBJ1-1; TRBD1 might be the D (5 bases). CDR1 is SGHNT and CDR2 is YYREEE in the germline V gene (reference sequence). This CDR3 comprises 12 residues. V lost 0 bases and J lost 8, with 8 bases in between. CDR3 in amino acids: CASSLEWGEAFF. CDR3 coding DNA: TGTGCCAGCAGCTTGGAGTGGGGGGAAGCTTTCTTT.

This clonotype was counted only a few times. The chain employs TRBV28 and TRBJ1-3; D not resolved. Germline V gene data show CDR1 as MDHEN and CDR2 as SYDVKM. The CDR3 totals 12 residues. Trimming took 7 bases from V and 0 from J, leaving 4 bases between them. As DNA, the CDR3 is TGTGCCAGCATAAACTCTGGAAACACCATATATTTT. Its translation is CASINSGNTIYF.